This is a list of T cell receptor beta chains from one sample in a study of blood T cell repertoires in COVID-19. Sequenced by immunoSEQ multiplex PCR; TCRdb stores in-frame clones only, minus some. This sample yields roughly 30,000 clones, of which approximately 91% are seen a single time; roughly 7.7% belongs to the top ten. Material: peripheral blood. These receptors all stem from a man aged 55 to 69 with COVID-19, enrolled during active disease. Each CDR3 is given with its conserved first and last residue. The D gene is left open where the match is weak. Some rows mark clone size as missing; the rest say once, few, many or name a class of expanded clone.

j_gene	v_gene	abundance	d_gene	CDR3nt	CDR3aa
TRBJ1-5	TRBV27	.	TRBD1	TGTGCCAGCAGTTTATCGACAGGGGGCAATCAGCCCCAGCATTTT	CASSLSTGGNQPQHF
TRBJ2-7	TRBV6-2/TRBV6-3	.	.	TGTGCCAGCAGTTACGGGCTTTCGGCAAACCCCTTCCCCGAGCAGTACTTC	CASSYGLSANPFPEQYF
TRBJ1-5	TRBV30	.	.	TGTGCCTGGAGTTATCCCAATCAGCCCCAGCATTTT	CAWSYPNQPQHF
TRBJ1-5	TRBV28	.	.	TGTGCCAGCAGATCCCAGACAGACAATTATAGCAATCAGCCCCAGCATTTT	CASRSQTDNYSNQPQHF
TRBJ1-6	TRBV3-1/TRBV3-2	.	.	TGTGCCAGCAGCCAAGTCGAGCATAATTCACCCCTCCACTTT	CASSQVEHNSPLHF
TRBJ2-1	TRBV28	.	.	TGTGCCAGCAGTTTACTATGGGGGGGCGGAGAGCATGAGCAGTTCTTC	CASSLLWGGGEHEQFF
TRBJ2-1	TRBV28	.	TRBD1	TGTGCCAGCACTAAACGGACAGGCGCGGCCTACAATGAGCAGTTCTTC	CASTKRTGAAYNEQFF
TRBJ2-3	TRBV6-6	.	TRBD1	TGTGCCAGCAGTTACTTGGGACAGGGGGCAGATACGCAGTATTTT	CASSYLGQGADTQYF
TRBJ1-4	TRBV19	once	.	TGTGCCAGTAGTTTATGGGGCCGACAGTCCTCGGTCGGAAAACTGTTTTTT	CASSLWGRQSSVGKLFF
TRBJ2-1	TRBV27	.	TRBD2	TGTGCCAGCAGTGGACTAGCGTCCGTTGAGCAGTTCTTC	CASSGLASVEQFF
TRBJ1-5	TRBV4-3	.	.	TGCGCCAGCAGCCAAGATTTAGGGGGGGTAGGTCAGCCCCAGCATTTT	CASSQDLGGVGQPQHF
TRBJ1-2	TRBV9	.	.	TGTGCCAGCAGCGTAGGAACGTCTACTAACTATGGCTACACCTTC	CASSVGTSTNYGYTF
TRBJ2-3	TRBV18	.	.	TGTGCCAGCTCACCTCAGGGTACAGATACGCAGTATTTT	CASSPQGTDTQYF
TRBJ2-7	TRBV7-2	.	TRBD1	TGTGCCAGCAGCCCGGAGACAGGGTCGTCCTACGAGCAGTACTTC	CASSPETGSSYEQYF
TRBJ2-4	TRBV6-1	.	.	TGTGCCAGCAGTGACGACCCAGGGTCCAAAAACATTCAGTACTTC	CASSDDPGSKNIQYF
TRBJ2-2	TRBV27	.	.	TGTGCCAGCAGTTCCCCAGAGGCAACCGGGGAGCTGTTTTTT	CASSSPEATGELFF
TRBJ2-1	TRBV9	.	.	TGTGCCAGCAGCGTAGGAAATACTGAATACAATGAGCAGTTCTTC	CASSVGNTEYNEQFF
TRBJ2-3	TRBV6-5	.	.	TGTGCCAGCCTTTCTCGGCAGGGCGACACAGATACGCAGTATTTT	CASLSRQGDTDTQYF
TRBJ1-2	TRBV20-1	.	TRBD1	TGCAGTGCTAGTGGAGACAGGGGGTCTGGCTACACCTTC	CSASGDRGSGYTF
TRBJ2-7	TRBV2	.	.	TGTGCCAGCAGTGATTTCAGGGGATACGAGCAGTACTTC	CASSDFRGYEQYF
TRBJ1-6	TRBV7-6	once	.	TGTGCCAGCAGCTTAGGGGGGGGGCAGACAGCAAATTCACCCCTCCACTTT	CASSLGGGQTANSPLHF